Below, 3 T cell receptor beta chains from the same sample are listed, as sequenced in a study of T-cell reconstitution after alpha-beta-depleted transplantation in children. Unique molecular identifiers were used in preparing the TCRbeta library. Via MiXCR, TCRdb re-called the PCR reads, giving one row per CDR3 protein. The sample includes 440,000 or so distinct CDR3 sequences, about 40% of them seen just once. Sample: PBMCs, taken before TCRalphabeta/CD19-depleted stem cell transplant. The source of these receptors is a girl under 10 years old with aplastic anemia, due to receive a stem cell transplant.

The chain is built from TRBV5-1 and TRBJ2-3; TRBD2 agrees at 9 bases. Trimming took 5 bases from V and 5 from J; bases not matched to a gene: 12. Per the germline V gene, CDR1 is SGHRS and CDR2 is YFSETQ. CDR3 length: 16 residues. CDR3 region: CASRSVGRGGQDTQYF. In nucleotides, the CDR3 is TGCGCCAGCAGGTCCGTTGGGCGGGGGGGTCAAGATACGCAGTATTTT.

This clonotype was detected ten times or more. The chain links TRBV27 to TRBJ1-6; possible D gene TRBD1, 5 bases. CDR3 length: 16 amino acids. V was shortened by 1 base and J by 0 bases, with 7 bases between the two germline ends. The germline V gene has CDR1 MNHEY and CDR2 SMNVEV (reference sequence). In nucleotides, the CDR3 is TGTGCCAGCAGTTTATTCCAGGGCTCCTATAATTCACCCCTCCACTTT. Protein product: CASSLFQGSYNSPLHF.

The CDR3: CSARGRGLYNEQFF. DNA of the CDR3: TGCAGTGCTCGAGGCCGGGGCCTATACAATGAGCAGTTCTTC. V is TRBV20-1 and J is TRBJ2-1, with D perhaps assigned TRBD1 or TRBD2 (5 bases each). Trimming left V 5 bases short and J 4 bases short, with 15 bases between. Germline assignment: CDR1 DFQATT and CDR2 SNEGSKA (reference sequence). The CDR3 extends over 14 amino acids.